The T cell receptor beta chain described here comes from a study of blood T cell repertoires in COVID-19. Data came from immunoSEQ multiplex PCR; TCRdb stores just in-frame clones and leaves some out. The table includes about 220,000 clones, approximately 81% detected once. The CDR3 has 17 amino acids. Germline CDR1 reads SGHTA; CDR2 reads FQGNSA. The ends lost 5 bases at V and 0 bases at J; junction bases unmatched: 10. The clonotype was recovered from a woman aged 80 or over with acute or convalescent COVID-19. The V and J genes are TRBV7-2 and TRBJ2-1; TRBD1 matches at 7 bases. What was sequenced was peripheral blood. The CDR3: CASSPWGQTSSYNEQFF. CDR3 in DNA: TGTGCCAGCAGCCCCTGGGGACAGACGAGCTCCTACAATGAGCAGTTCTTC.